This T cell receptor (beta chain) is from a study of T cell responses to AZD1222 COVID-19 vaccine. Produced via immunoSEQ multiplex PCR; TCRdb's table is partial and in-frame only. The sample carries 140,000 or so clones, more than 80% recorded once. The CDR3 length is 18 residues. CDR1 and CDR2 from the germline V gene are SGHTA and FQGNSA. The ends lost 5 bases at V and 0 bases at J; junction bases unmatched: 6. The J gene is TRBJ2-4, the V gene TRBV7-2; TRBD2 matches at 14 bases. The source was peripheral blood, collected on day 0 of AZD1222 vaccination. This sequence originates from an adult in good health. CDR3 protein: CASSPGLAGASAKNIQYF. CDR3 DNA sequence: TGTGCCAGCAGCCCGGGACTAGCGGGGGCTTCAGCCAAAAACATTCAGTACTTC.